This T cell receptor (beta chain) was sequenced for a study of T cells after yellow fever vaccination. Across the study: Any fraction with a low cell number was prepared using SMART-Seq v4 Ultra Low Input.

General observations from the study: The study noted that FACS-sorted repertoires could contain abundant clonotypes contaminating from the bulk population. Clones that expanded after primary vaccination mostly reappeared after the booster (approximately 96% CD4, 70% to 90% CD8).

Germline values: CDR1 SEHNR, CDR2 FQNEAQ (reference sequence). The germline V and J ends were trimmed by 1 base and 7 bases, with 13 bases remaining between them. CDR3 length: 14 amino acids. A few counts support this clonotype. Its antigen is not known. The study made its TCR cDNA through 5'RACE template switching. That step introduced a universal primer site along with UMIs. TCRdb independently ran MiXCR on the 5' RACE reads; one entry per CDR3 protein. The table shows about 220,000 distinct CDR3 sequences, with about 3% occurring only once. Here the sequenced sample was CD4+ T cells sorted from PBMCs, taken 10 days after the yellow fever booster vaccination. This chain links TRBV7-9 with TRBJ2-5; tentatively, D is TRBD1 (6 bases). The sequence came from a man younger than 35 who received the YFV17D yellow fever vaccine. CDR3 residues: CASSLDRAGGTQYF. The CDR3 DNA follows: TGTGCCAGCAGCTTAGACAGGGCTGGGGGGACCCAGTACTTC.